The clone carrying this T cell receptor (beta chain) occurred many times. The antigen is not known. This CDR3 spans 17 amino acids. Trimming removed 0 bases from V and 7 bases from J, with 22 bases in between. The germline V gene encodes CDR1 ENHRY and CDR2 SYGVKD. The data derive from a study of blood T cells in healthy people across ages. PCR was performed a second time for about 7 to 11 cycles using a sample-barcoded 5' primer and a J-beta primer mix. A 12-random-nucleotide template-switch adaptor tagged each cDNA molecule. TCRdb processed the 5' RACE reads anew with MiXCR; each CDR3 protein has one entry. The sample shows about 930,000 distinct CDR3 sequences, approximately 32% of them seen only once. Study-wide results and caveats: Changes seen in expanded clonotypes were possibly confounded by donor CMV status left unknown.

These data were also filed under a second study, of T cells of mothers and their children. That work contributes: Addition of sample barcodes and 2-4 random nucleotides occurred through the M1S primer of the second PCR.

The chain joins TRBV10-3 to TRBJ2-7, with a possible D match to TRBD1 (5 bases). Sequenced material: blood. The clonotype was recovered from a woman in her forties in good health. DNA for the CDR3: TGTGCCATCAGTGAGTCCTTCTCGAATAGTGTGGGGCGTGAGCAGTACTTC. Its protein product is CAISESFSNSVGREQYF.